This T cell receptor beta chain was documented in a study of blood T cell repertoires in COVID-19 (dated by TCRdb to about 2020). Context from the whole study: Samples from collaborators originated in the United States, Italy and Spain and spanned both the acute and convalescent phases of COVID-19. The material from the prospective study consisted of cDNA or gDNA derived from T cells, B-cell-depleted T cells, or PBMCs. The dataset comprised deeply sampled blood TCRbeta repertoires from subjects exposed to, actively infected with, or recovered from COVID-19. The repertoires were made available in a free public database intended to serve as a resource for research on the immune response to SARS-CoV-2. Samples came from the ongoing ImmuneRACE study (first 160 participants) plus 1,254 subjects from 6 global collaborators. A de-identified subject ID, COVID-19 status, age in years and sex were almost always included in the sample metadata. Where available, HLA class I and class II types were taken from metadata supplied by the sample provider and were not determined by assay-based typing. On the study overall, not on this receptor specifically: Clinical and demographic metadata were provided uncurated, with the amount varying by source and participant.

The germline V gene yields SNHLY for CDR1 and FYNNEI for CDR2. V loses 9 bases at its end and J loses 5 bases; junction bases beyond the gene matches: 13. From the cysteine through the phenylalanine, the CDR3 covers 15 amino acids. This entry keeps only the CDR3 DNA: 45 bases, framed from base 1. Each collaborating institution followed its own protocols to collect whole blood in K2EDTA tubes. For TCRbeta analysis, collaborators shipped samples in one of three forms: frozen whole blood, isolated PBMCs, or DNA extracted from either of those sample types. The immunoSEQ Assay, a bias-controlled multiplex PCR, was used to amplify TCRbeta CDR3 regions from genomic DNA. In the authors' own workflow: The number of nucleated cells in each sample was estimated from the amplification of reference gene primers within the assay. Sequence reads were collapsed and filtered to measure the absolute abundance of every unique TCRbeta CDR3 rearrangement. For each sample, productive Simpson clonality was calculated as the square root of Simpson's diversity index over productive rearrangements. This is the immuneACCESS table as TCRdb keeps it, with only in-frame sequences that have V and J called. A part of the clones is gone; compared with another copy, unresolved V genes explain less than half, and the rest is unexplained. V and J calls and clone size are copied from that table; D and trimming were computed from the DNA. This sample is represented by approximately 230,000 clones; nearly 90% of them were singletons. Roughly 3% of the sample is held by the ten biggest clonotypes.

Points on this clone: Its antigen is unknown. Per-nucleotide qualities are absent, and no much larger clonotype sits a single base away.

The sequence was collected from a man younger than 35 with active or convalescent COVID-19. Material for sequencing was peripheral blood. This chain joins TRBV2 to TRBJ2-7, with TRBD2 matching 10 junction bases. The CDR3 has the sequence CARRNSTSGPHEQYF. The bases are TGTGCCAGAAGAAACTCGACTAGCGGGCCCCACGAGCAGTACTTC.